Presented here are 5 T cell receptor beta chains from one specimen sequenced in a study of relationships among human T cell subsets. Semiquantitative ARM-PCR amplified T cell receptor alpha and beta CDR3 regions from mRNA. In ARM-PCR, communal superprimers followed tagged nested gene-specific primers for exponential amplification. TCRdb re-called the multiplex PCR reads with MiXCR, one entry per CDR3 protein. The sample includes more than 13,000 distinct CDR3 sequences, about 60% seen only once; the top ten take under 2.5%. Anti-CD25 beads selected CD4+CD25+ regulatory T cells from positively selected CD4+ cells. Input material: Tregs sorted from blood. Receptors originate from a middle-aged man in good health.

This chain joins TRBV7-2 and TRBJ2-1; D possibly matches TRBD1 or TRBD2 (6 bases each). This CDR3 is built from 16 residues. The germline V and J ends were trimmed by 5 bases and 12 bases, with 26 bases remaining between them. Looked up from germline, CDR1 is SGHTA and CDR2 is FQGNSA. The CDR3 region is CASSARGKTVGRGQFF. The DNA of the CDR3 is TGTGCCAGCAGCGCCCGCGGGAAGACCGTGGGCAGGGGGCAGTTCTTC.

In nucleotides, the CDR3 is TGTGCCAGCAGCTTGACAAACCACGAGCAGTACTTC. Amino acid sequence: CASSLTNHEQYF. The chain has TRBV5-6 and TRBJ2-7; D remains ambiguous. Trimming pared 1 base from V and 5 bases from J, leaving 7 bases between. The germline gives CDR1 SGHDT, CDR2 YYEEEE. CDR3 length: 12 residues.

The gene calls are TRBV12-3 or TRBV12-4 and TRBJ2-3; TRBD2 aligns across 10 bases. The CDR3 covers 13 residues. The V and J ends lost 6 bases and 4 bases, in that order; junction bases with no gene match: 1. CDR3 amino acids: CASRTSGPDTQYF. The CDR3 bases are TGTGCCAGCAGGACTAGCGGGCCAGATACGCAGTATTTT.

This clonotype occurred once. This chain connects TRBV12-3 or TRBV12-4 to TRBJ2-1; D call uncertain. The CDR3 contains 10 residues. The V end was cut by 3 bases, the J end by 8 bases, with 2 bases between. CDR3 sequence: CASSFHEQFF. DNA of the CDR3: TGTGCCAGCAGTTTCCATGAGCAGTTCTTC.

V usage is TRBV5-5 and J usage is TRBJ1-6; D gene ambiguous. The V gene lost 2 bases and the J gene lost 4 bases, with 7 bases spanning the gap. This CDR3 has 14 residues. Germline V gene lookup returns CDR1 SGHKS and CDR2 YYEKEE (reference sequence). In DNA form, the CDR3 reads TGTGCCAGCAGCTTATCGGAGTATAATTCACCCCTCCACTTT. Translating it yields CASSLSEYNSPLHF.